Below are 30 T cell receptor beta chains sequenced from a single sample in a study of response to subunit inactivated influenza vaccine. TCRdb recomputed calls from the RT-PCR reads with MiXCR, one row per CDR3 protein. The profile covers about 780,000 distinct CDR3 sequences, with about 18% appearing a single time and approximately 11% taken by the ten largest. Source: PBMCs from blood, taken 4 to 6 days after vaccination. All receptors derive from a man in his forties or fifties who received an inactivated influenza vaccine.

The rearrangement links TRBV9 to TRBJ2-7; 9 nucleotides align to TRBD2. V was pared by 0 bases and J by 2 bases, with 3 bases of the junction left unmatched. Germline V lookup: CDR1 SGDLS, CDR2 YYNGEE. This CDR3 is built from 15 residues. CDR3 bases: TGTGCCAGCAGCGTAGCTAGCGGGGCTACCTACGAGCAGTACTTC. Its protein is CASSVASGATYEQYF.

This clonotype showed up just a few times. The chain combines TRBV10-3 with TRBJ2-1; TRBD2 aligns across 12 bases. Trimming removed 10 bases from V and 8 bases from J; junction bases left unmatched: 9. Germline lookup yields CDR1 ENHRY and CDR2 SYGVKD. This CDR3 spans 14 amino acids. This chain's CDR3 is CATTGTSGSDEQFF. The CDR3 nucleotides read TGTGCCACGACCGGGACTAGCGGGTCCGATGAGCAGTTCTTC.

V and J are TRBV27 and TRBJ2-2; D is uncertain. CDR1 MNHEY and CDR2 SMNVEV come from the germline V gene (reference sequence). The CDR3 sequence is 13 residues long. V was pared by 3 bases and J by 7 bases, with 9 bases between. The CDR3 DNA reads TGTGCCAGCAGTTTGCCGTACGACGGGGAGCTGTTTTTT. Its protein is CASSLPYDGELFF.

This clonotype was observed many times. V is TRBV6-5 and J is TRBJ1-2, with no clear D. Germline values: CDR1 MNHEY, CDR2 SVGAGI. Trimming took off 5 bases at V and 11 bases at J, with 18 bases between the two ends. CDR3 length: 13 amino acids. DNA of the CDR3: TGTGCCAGCAGTCACGAACAGATTTTAGGATACACCTTC. It codes for CASSHEQILGYTF.

This clonotype was recorded many times. V usage is TRBV4-2 and J usage is TRBJ2-5; 7 nucleotides line up with TRBD2. The V gene end was trimmed by 5 bases and the J gene end by 4 bases; junction bases not matched to a gene: 10. Germline CDR1 LGHNA, CDR2 YNFKEQ. CDR3 length equals 15 residues. This CDR3 is CASSSGGEGRETQYF. CDR3 nucleotides: TGTGCCAGCAGCTCGGGCGGGGAGGGGCGAGAGACCCAGTACTTC.

The V and J genes are TRBV29-1 and TRBJ2-5; perhaps TRBD2 as D (6 bases). Trimming cost V 4 bases and J 12 bases, with 18 bases left between them. There are 12 residues in the CDR3. Germline V CDR1 and CDR2: SQVTM, ANQGSEA. Written as DNA, the CDR3 is TGCAGCGTTGGGGAGGTTTCCGCGCCCAAGTACTTC. Protein: CSVGEVSAPKYF.

The V gene is TRBV6-2 or TRBV6-3, the J gene TRBJ2-3; D is perhaps TRBD1 or TRBD2 (5 bases each). The V end was cut by 8 bases, the J end by 2 bases, with 14 bases between. Per germline, CDR1 MNHEY and CDR2 SVGEGT. The CDR3 covers 14 residues. The CDR3 DNA is TGTGCCAGCCATACGGGGACCTTCACAGATACGCAGTATTTT. Its protein is CASHTGTFTDTQYF.

The chain combines TRBV20-1 with TRBJ1-5; 7 bases are shared with TRBD1. Germline lookup yields CDR1 DFQATT and CDR2 SNEGSKA (reference sequence). This CDR3 is 14 amino acids long. V shed 6 bases, J shed 6 bases, and the junction held 11 bases outside the gene matches. This chain's CDR3 is CSAPRTGVGQPQHF. As DNA, the CDR3 is TGCAGTGCCCCCCGCACAGGGGTTGGTCAGCCCCAGCATTTT.

This clonotype was seen many times. The chain recombines TRBV12-3 or TRBV12-4 with TRBJ2-3, with D perhaps matching TRBD1 or TRBD2 (5 bases each). V gave up 6 bases and J gave up 5 bases, with 15 bases separating them. The CDR3 runs to 14 residues. CDR3 bases: TGTGCCAGCAGATCCGAGGGGTTGGGAGATACGCAGTATTTT. Protein sequence: CASRSEGLGDTQYF.

The chain couples TRBV7-8 to TRBJ1-5; D is ambiguous. V was trimmed by 6 bases and J by 6 bases, leaving 18 bases between them. The CDR3 sequence is 15 residues long. Germline CDR1 SGHVS, CDR2 FQNEAQ. Here the CDR3 DNA reads TGTGCCAGCAGTTTTTACGGGGAGGCGTCTCAGCCCCAGCATTTT. This translates into CASSFYGEASQPQHF.

The chain is built from TRBV4-1 and TRBJ2-5; D is possibly TRBD1 or TRBD2 (6 bases each). There are 16 residues in the CDR3. Germline V gene sequence: CDR1 MGHRA, CDR2 YSYEKL. With 1 base removed from V and 10 bases from J, the gap between germline ends came to 22 bases. The DNA of the CDR3 is TGCGCCAGCAGCCAAGGATACCCGGGGGCCAGGGACCTCCAGTACTTC. Translated, it gives CASSQGYPGARDLQYF.

The chain joins TRBV28 to TRBJ1-1; weak D call: TRBD1 (5 bases). Germline V lookup: CDR1 MDHEN, CDR2 SYDVKM. This CDR3 spans 17 amino acids. Trimming stripped 5 bases from V and 0 bases from J, with 19 bases between. DNA of the CDR3: TGTGCCAGCAGTCAATGGGGCTTCGACAGCATGAACACTGAAGCTTTCTTT. This sequence encodes CASSQWGFDSMNTEAFF.

The rearrangement uses TRBV5-1 and TRBJ2-3; D unclear. Germline CDR1 reads SGHRS; CDR2 reads YFSETQ. The CDR3 runs 15 residues. V gave up 0 bases and J gave up 4 bases, with 12 bases separating them. CDR3 sequence (DNA): TGCGCCAGCAGCTTGGGGACCCAGGTCGCAGATACGCAGTATTTT. This encodes CASSLGTQVADTQYF.

At least ten counts were recorded for this clonotype. J is TRBJ2-4 and V is TRBV4-3; 9 bases line up with TRBD1. This CDR3 comprises 14 residues. V was pared by 2 bases and J by 9 bases, with 5 bases of the junction left unmatched. Germline CDR1 LGHNA, CDR2 YSLEER. CDR3 coding DNA: TGCGCCAGCAGCCAATGGACAGGGGACGGCATTCAGTACTTC. Its protein is CASSQWTGDGIQYF.

The chain couples TRBV4-1 to TRBJ2-7; perhaps TRBD1 as D (6 bases). In germline, CDR1 is MGHRA, CDR2 YSYEKL. The V end was cut by 4 bases, the J end by 3 bases, with 13 bases between. This CDR3 has 14 residues. This CDR3 reads CASSLTRDNYEQYF. CDR3 DNA sequence: TGCGCCAGCAGCCTTACCCGGGACAACTACGAGCAGTACTTC.

This clonotype was seen ten or more times. The chain employs TRBV5-1 and TRBJ2-3; TRBD2 is a possible D gene (6 bases). The CDR3 covers 14 residues. Germline V gene data show CDR1 as SGHRS and CDR2 as YFSETQ. Trimming took 6 bases from V and 5 from J, leaving 16 bases between them. The CDR3 DNA is TGCGCCAGCACCACCGGGGGAGGAAGAGATACGCAGTATTTT. Protein sequence: CASTTGGGRDTQYF.

This clonotype was picked up a small number of times. V is TRBV5-1 and J is TRBJ2-1; perhaps TRBD1 as D (5 bases). Trimming took off 0 bases at V and 5 bases at J, with 9 bases between the two ends. The CDR3 covers 14 residues. Germline V gives CDR1 SGHRS, CDR2 YFSETQ. The CDR3, as DNA: TGCGCCAGCAGCTTGGTACAGGCCAACAATGAGCAGTTCTTC. It is translated as CASSLVQANNEQFF.

The genes are TRBV20-1 and TRBJ2-1; either TRBD1 or TRBD2 may supply D (5 bases each). Germline lookup yields CDR1 DFQATT and CDR2 SNEGSKA (reference sequence). This CDR3 contains 15 residues. V dropped 3 bases and J dropped 0 bases, with 12 bases sitting between them. CDR3 nucleotide sequence: TGCAGTGCTAGGGGGCTTCGGGGCTCCTACAATGAGCAGTTCTTC. This sequence encodes CSARGLRGSYNEQFF.

The chain uses TRBV5-4 and TRBJ2-7, with D possibly being TRBD1 (5 bases). Germline assignment: CDR1 SGHNT and CDR2 YYREEE (reference sequence). The CDR3 loop spans 15 amino acids. V lost 4 bases and J lost 3, with 17 bases in between. CDR3: CASSNSKGHYYEQYF. DNA for the CDR3: TGTGCCAGCAGCAACTCAAAGGGGCATTACTACGAGCAGTACTTC.

V usage is TRBV11-2 and J usage is TRBJ2-1, with 8 nucleotides matching TRBD1. CDR3 size: 15 residues. The junction had 10 bases not matched to a gene; V was cut back by 4 bases and J by 8 bases. Germline CDR1 is SGHAT and CDR2 is FQNNGV. The CDR3 is CASSWGQVLLDEQFF. CDR3 nucleotide sequence: TGTGCCAGCAGCTGGGGACAGGTCCTTCTGGATGAGCAGTTCTTC.

This clonotype was seen ten or more times. The chain links TRBV27 to TRBJ1-2; a possible D gene is TRBD1 (6 bases). The CDR3 loop spans 14 amino acids. Trimming pared 5 bases from V and 4 bases from J, leaving 14 bases between. CDR1 and CDR2 from the germline V gene are MNHEY and SMNVEV (reference sequence). In DNA, the CDR3 is TGTGCCAGCAGTGCCAGGGGTCTAGGCTATGGCTACACCTTC. Its translation: CASSARGLGYGYTF.

J is TRBJ1-2 and V is TRBV20-1, with 7 nucleotides matching TRBD1. CDR3 length: 16 residues. Germline assignment: CDR1 DFQATT and CDR2 SNEGSKA (reference sequence). The V segment lost 0 bases and the J segment 6 bases; nucleotides outside the gene matches: 13. As DNA, the CDR3 is TGCAGTGCTAGAGATCGTAGTACCGGTACAGGGGATGGCTACACCTTC. It specifies CSARDRSTGTGDGYTF.

V is TRBV2 and J is TRBJ2-2; D is tentatively TRBD1 or TRBD2 (5 bases each). Germline V lookup: CDR1 SNHLY, CDR2 FYNNEI. V lost 3 bases, J lost 5 bases, and 10 bases lay in between. The CDR3 length is 14 residues. The CDR3 nucleotides read TGTGCCAGCAGTGATTGGGGGAGAACCGGGGAGCTGTTTTTT. As protein: CASSDWGRTGELFF.

This clonotype was found a few times. The V gene is TRBV11-2, the J gene TRBJ2-7; 12 positions agree with TRBD1. The V gene's germline CDR1 is SGHAT and CDR2 FQNNGV. This CDR3 contains 18 residues. V was clipped by 5 bases and J by 2 bases; unmatched bases: 13. The chain's CDR3 is CASSNIHPGQGATYEQYF. CDR3 sequence (DNA): TGTGCCAGCAGCAATATCCATCCGGGACAGGGGGCAACCTACGAGCAGTACTTC.

This clonotype was recorded a few times. CDR3 residues: CASSPWDRGKAKNIQYF. DNA for the CDR3: TGCGCCAGCAGCCCATGGGACAGGGGAAAAGCCAAAAACATTCAGTACTTC. This chain links TRBV5-1 with TRBJ2-4, with TRBD1 identical over 10 bases. V dropped 4 bases and J dropped 0; count of bases not matched to a gene: 7. CDR3 length: 17 residues. Germline V CDR1 and CDR2: SGHRS, YFSETQ.

This clonotype was observed a few times. This chain links TRBV10-3 with TRBJ2-7; 10 bases are a match to TRBD1. The CDR3 length is 15 residues. Germline loops: CDR1 ENHRY, CDR2 SYGVKD. With 3 bases clipped from V and 6 bases from J, the junction kept 8 bases outside the gene matches. DNA of the CDR3: TGTGCCATCAGTGAATTAGGACAGGGGGGGCTCGAGCAGTACTTC. Amino acid sequence: CAISELGQGGLEQYF.

At least ten counts were recorded for this clonotype. One junction end does not reproduce the germline sequence, and a read error may be involved. V and J are TRBV7-7 and TRBJ2-5; maybe TRBD1 (6 bases). The CDR3 runs to 13 residues. CDR1 is SSHAT and CDR2 is FNYEAQ in the germline V gene (reference sequence). CDR3 DNA: TGTGCTAGCAGCCAAAACAGGGAAGAGACCCAGTACTTC. It yields the protein CASSQNREETQYF.

V gene TRBV10-3 combines with J gene TRBJ2-7; TRBD2 is a possible D gene (6 bases). V was pared by 2 bases and J by 5 bases, with 7 bases between. This CDR3 spans 12 amino acids. CDR1 and CDR2 from the germline V gene are ENHRY and SYGVKD. In DNA, the CDR3 is TGTGCCATCAGTGAGCCGGGGGACGAGCAGTACTTC. It translates to CAISEPGDEQYF.

In its sample, this clonotype was seen a few times. The rearrangement links TRBV7-2 to TRBJ2-7, with 7 bases fitting TRBD1. V lost 3 bases to trimming and J lost 0 bases; unmatched junction nucleotides: 8. The germline V gene encodes CDR1 SGHTA and CDR2 FQGNSA. The CDR3 sequence is 16 residues long. The CDR3 DNA reads TGTGCCAGCAGCTTCGACAGGGAAGGAAGCTCCTACGAGCAGTACTTC. It is translated as CASSFDREGSSYEQYF.

The sample holds a few counts of this clonotype. The V gene is TRBV5-1, the J gene TRBJ2-2; weak D call: TRBD1 (5 bases). Germline CDR1 is SGHRS and CDR2 is YFSETQ. V was shortened by 2 bases and J by 4 bases, with 12 bases between the two germline ends. The CDR3 sequence is 15 residues long. CDR3 in DNA: TGCGCCAGCAGCTTTGACCCTCAGGGCACCGGGGAGCTGTTTTTT. Protein product: CASSFDPQGTGELFF.